This T cell receptor beta chain was sequenced in a study of blood T cell repertoires in COVID-19. The data were produced by immunoSEQ multiplex PCR, yet TCRdb's version contains in-frame clones alone and is incomplete. The data contain nearly 300,000 clones, about nine tenths of them singletons. V lost 4 bases and J 1 base, leaving 15 bases between the germline ends. This CDR3 is built from 15 residues. The germline V gene encodes CDR1 SGHNT and CDR2 YYREEE (reference sequence). The source is a woman aged 50 to 65 who had been exposed to COVID-19. The sample was PBMCs or T cells enriched from blood (not recorded which). The gene calls are TRBV5-4 and TRBJ2-7; the D gene is possibly TRBD1 (6 bases). The CDR3 is CASSDRDTGSYEQYF. The DNA of the CDR3 is TGTGCCAGCAGCGACCGGGACACCGGTTCCTACGAGCAGTACTTC.